This TCR beta chain was identified during a study of blood T cell repertoires in COVID-19. Overall study context: COVID-19 samples from acute and convalescent phases originated in the United States, Italy and Spain.

The CDR3 consists of 17 residues. With 3 bases clipped from V and 4 bases from J, the junction kept 11 bases outside the gene matches. Germline V lookup: CDR1 KGHSH, CDR2 LQKENI. The method was immunoSEQ multiplex PCR; TCRdb's version includes in-frame clones alone and lacks a portion of them. The table includes about 29,000 clones, roughly 90% detected once. V usage is TRBV18 and J usage is TRBJ2-3; 9 bases map to TRBD2. The sample consisted of peripheral blood. The sequence came from a human donor in a cohort sampled during active COVID-19. Written as DNA, the CDR3 is TGTGCCAGCTCACCCGAGGGACTAGCAGCTCGGGCAGATACGCAGTATTTT. Protein sequence: CASSPEGLAARADTQYF.